This record covers a single T cell receptor beta chain. Its antigen is not identified. Trimming took 4 bases from V and 2 from J; bases not matched to a gene: 5. This CDR3 has 16 residues. CDR1 SGHRS and CDR2 YFSETQ come from the germline V gene. This sample stems from a study of cytomegalovirus exposure and HLA in healthy donors. Regarding the study as a whole: Per published accounts, TCR beta sequences correctly predicted the HLA-A and HLA-B alleles of most subjects.

The study ran its PCR with 60 Vbeta and 13 Jbeta primers. Sequencing used immunoSEQ multiplex PCR; TCRdb keeps in-frame clones, though not all of them. The sample shows roughly 100,000 clones, about 69% of them seen only once. The chain has TRBV5-1 and TRBJ2-5; 13 bases are shared with TRBD2. Sequencing used PBMCs. This sequence was found in a man aged 40-50 years in good health and CMV-seronegative. In DNA form, the CDR3 reads TGCGCCAGCAGCCCGGGACTAGCGGGATTACAAGAGACCCAGTACTTC. Its protein product is CASSPGLAGLQETQYF.